The 7 T cell receptor beta chains in this list originate from one sample, sequenced in a study of T cell repertoires in cytomegalovirus infection. TCRdb re-called the reads through MiXCR, storing one row per CDR3 protein. The sample contains around 330,000 distinct CDR3 sequences, about 17% of which appear only once. The material sequenced was PBMCs. These TCRs come from a human donor in good health (CMV status not recorded). Some clones in this sample may be carry-over from other donors' samples.

The rearrangement joins TRBV3-1 to TRBJ2-1, with D tentatively TRBD2 (7 bases). Germline values: CDR1 LGHDT, CDR2 YNNKEL (reference sequence). The CDR3 extends over 17 amino acids. Trimming removed 2 bases from V and 0 bases from J, with 14 bases in between. The DNA for the CDR3 is TGTGCCAGCAGCCAAACCCCCGCGGGGGCCTCCTACAATGAGCAGTTCTTC. Its translation: CASSQTPAGASYNEQFF.

This clonotype was observed a handful of times. The chain links TRBV3-1 to TRBJ2-1; TRBD2 agrees at 7 bases. CDR3 length: 15 amino acids. CDR1 and CDR2 (germline): LGHDT, YNNKEL (reference sequence). J was trimmed by 2 bases and V by 4 bases; bases with no gene match: 5. The CDR3 DNA sequence: TGTGCCAGCAGCCTCGATACTAGCGCCTACAATGAGCAGTTCTTC. Residues: CASSLDTSAYNEQFF.

The chain links TRBV4-3 to TRBJ1-1, with D unresolved. This CDR3 has 14 residues. Trimming pared 4 bases from V and 5 bases from J, leaving 14 bases between. The germline CDR1 and CDR2 sequences are LGHNA and YSLEER. The CDR3 DNA sequence: TGCGCCAGCAGCCGAAAGGGCATGAGGACTGAAGCTTTCTTT. Its translation is CASSRKGMRTEAFF.

V is TRBV28 and J is TRBJ2-7, with D possibly being TRBD2 (5 bases). Germline V gene sequence: CDR1 MDHEN, CDR2 SYDVKM. The CDR3 length is 17 residues. V was trimmed by 3 bases and J by 5 bases, leaving 23 bases between them. The CDR3 region has the DNA TGTGCCAGCAGTTTTCTCGGAGCCGCTCGGGGTGTCGACGAGCAGTACTTC. Amino acid sequence: CASSFLGAARGVDEQYF.

V and J are TRBV20-1 and TRBJ1-6; 11 nucleotides agree with TRBD1. V lost 1 base, J lost 7 bases, and 9 bases stayed unmatched. The CDR3 covers 17 residues. CDR1 DFQATT and CDR2 SNEGSKA come from the germline V gene (reference sequence). DNA of the CDR3: TGCAGTGCTAGAGGAGGGGGGACAGGGGGACAGAATTCACCCCTCCACTTT. Its protein product is CSARGGGTGGQNSPLHF.

The chain carries TRBV10-3 and TRBJ1-3; 10 bases are a match to TRBD1. Germline assignment: CDR1 ENHRY and CDR2 SYGVKD. The CDR3 is 14 residues long. J was trimmed by 4 bases and V by 10 bases; bases with no gene match: 7. The CDR3 spells CATRTGGEGNTIYF. CDR3 sequence (DNA): TGTGCCACCCGGACAGGGGGAGAAGGAAACACCATATATTTT.

The chain links TRBV12-3 or TRBV12-4 to TRBJ1-6; weak D call: TRBD1 (5 bases). CDR3 length equals 15 residues. Trimming cost V 6 bases and J 9 bases, with 18 bases left between them. The CDR3 is CASSRLGGDGSPLHF. DNA for the CDR3: TGTGCCAGCAGCCGACTTGGGGGGGATGGTTCACCCCTCCACTTT.